This T cell receptor (beta chain) was captured in a study of cytomegalovirus exposure and HLA in healthy donors. The PCR used 60 Vbeta and 13 Jbeta primers. Measured with immunoSEQ multiplex PCR; TCRdb has only the in-frame clones, and not every one. The table lists about 130,000 clones, around 82% of them singletons. Source material: PBMCs. This TCR was sampled from a man aged 35-49 years in good health and CMV-seronegative.

CDR3 residues: CASSLVSGGNEKLFF. The DNA of the CDR3 is TGTGCCAGCAGCTTAGTGTCAGGGGGTAATGAAAAACTGTTTTTT. The V and J genes are TRBV11-2 and TRBJ1-4, with 7 bases lining up with TRBD1. The CDR3 is 15 residues long. Germline assignment: CDR1 SGHAT and CDR2 FQNNGV. The trim removed 1 base at V and 4 bases at J, leaving 3 bases unmatched.